This entry lists 24 T cell receptor beta chains sequenced from one sample in a study of fetal regulatory T cell absence and autoimmunity (dated by TCRdb to about 2017). To prepare the library, the immunoSEQ multiplex PCR assay was applied. TCRdb took over this immuneACCESS table, retaining in-frame rearrangements with V and J assigned. Such tables are incomplete; in checked studies, under half of the missing clones stem from an unresolved V gene, and the remainder is unexplained. Recorded for this sample are 95,000 to 100,000 clones; approximately 75% of them occurred a single time. The ten largest make up roughly 2% of the sample. Sequences were obtained from pancreas tissue. The source of these receptors is a male donor with IPEX syndrome.

This clone has only a few counts. The chain recombines TRBV11-2 with TRBJ2-3; D is unresolved. With 4 bases removed from V and 0 bases from J, the gap between germline ends came to 11 bases. This CDR3 is 15 amino acids long. Germline lookup yields CDR1 SGHAT and CDR2 FQNNGV. The CDR3 DNA follows: TGTGCCAGCAGCTATTCGGCGGTGAGCACAGATACGCAGTATTTT. Its translation: CASSYSAVSTDTQYF.

This chain links TRBV7-9 with TRBJ2-5; D is uncertain. The length of the CDR3 is 12 residues. The ends were cut back, 3 bases at V and 2 bases at J, with 4 bases in the middle. Per the germline V gene, CDR1 is SEHNR and CDR2 is FQNEAQ (reference sequence). CDR3 nucleotide sequence: TGTGCCAGCAGCTTGGGACAAGAGACCCAGTACTTC. Protein sequence: CASSLGQETQYF.

The V call is TRBV20-1, the J call TRBJ2-7, with D perhaps matching TRBD1 (6 bases). The germline V and J ends were trimmed by 6 bases and 6 bases, with 12 bases remaining between them. Germline CDR1 is DFQATT and CDR2 is SNEGSKA (reference sequence). This CDR3 has 11 amino acids. CDR3 DNA sequence: TGCAGTGCCACACAGGGTTCCGAGCAGTACTTC. Translated, it gives CSATQGSEQYF.

This clone was detected only once. The CDR3 is CASSPPGGRLTDTQYF. Here the CDR3 DNA reads TGTGCCAGCTCACCACCCGGCGGGAGGCTCACAGATACGCAGTATTTT. The chain combines TRBV18 with TRBJ2-3, with 8 bases aligning to TRBD2. Trimming cost V 0 bases and J 2 bases; bases outside gene matches: 4. The CDR3 has 16 residues. From germline, CDR1 is KGHSH and CDR2 LQKENI.

In its sample, this clone ranks as medium-sized. The genes are TRBV5-6 and TRBJ1-1; D gene unclear. Germline CDR1 and CDR2: SGHDT and YYEEEE. Trimming removed 3 bases from V and 1 base from J, with 7 bases in between. This CDR3 is built from 13 residues. The CDR3 bases are TGTGCCAGCAGCTGGGAGGCGAACACTGAAGCTTTCTTT. Its translation: CASSWEANTEAFF.

This clone showed up just a few times. The CDR3 DNA sequence: TGTGCCTGGAGTGTACAGCCCTTATACGGCTATGGCTACACCTTC. It is translated as CAWSVQPLYGYGYTF. The chain uses TRBV30 and TRBJ1-2, with D hard to call. Trimming stripped 0 bases from V and 4 bases from J, with 15 bases between. The germline V gene encodes CDR1 GTSNPN and CDR2 SVGIG (reference sequence). This CDR3 region has 15 residues.

The chain carries TRBV7-8 and TRBJ2-2, with D tentatively TRBD1 or TRBD2 (5 bases each). Germline CDR1 and CDR2: SGHVS and FQNEAQ. This CDR3 has 17 residues. V dropped 3 bases and J dropped 8 bases, with 22 bases sitting between them. Written as DNA, the CDR3 is TGTGCCAGCAGCTTTTTTCTTGCAGGGACGACCTGGGGGGAGCTGTTTTTT. Translated, it gives CASSFFLAGTTWGELFF. The full variable domain, its missing parts supplied by reference TRBV7-8 and TRBJ2-2, is GAGVSQSPRYKVAKRGQDVALRCDPISGHVSLFWYQQALGQGPEFLTYFQNEAQLDKSGLPSDRFFAERPEGSVSTLKIQRTQQEDSAVYLCASSFFLAGTTWGELFFGEGSRLTVL.

The chain combines TRBV19 with TRBJ2-3; D uncertain. The V gene lost 3 bases and the J gene lost 2 bases, with 12 bases spanning the gap. In germline, CDR1 is LNHDA, CDR2 SQIVND (reference sequence). The CDR3 has 15 residues. CDR3 sequence reads: CASSIGDFLTDTQYF. The DNA for the CDR3 is TGTGCCAGTAGTATTGGAGACTTCCTCACAGATACGCAGTATTTT.

This clone came up a few times. This chain connects TRBV11-2 to TRBJ2-3; 8 positions agree with TRBD2. The length of the CDR3 is 15 residues. Trimming removed 5 bases from V and 3 bases from J; junction bases left unmatched: 7. Looked up from germline, CDR1 is SGHAT and CDR2 is FQNNGV. CDR3 sequence (DNA): TGTGCCAGCAGCACTGCGACTAGCGAGACAGATACGCAGTATTTT. Amino acids: CASSTATSETDTQYF. The full variable domain, in which reference TRBV11-2 and TRBJ2-3 provide the parts outside the CDR3, is EAGVAQSPRYKIIEKRQSVAFWCNPISGHATLYWYQQILGQGPKLLIQFQNNGVVDDSQLPKDRFSAERLKGVDSTLKIQPAKLEDSAVYLCASSTATSETDTQYFGPGTRLTVL.

The chain carries TRBV18 and TRBJ1-4, with unresolved D. CDR3 size: 15 residues. Trimming stripped 2 bases from V and 3 bases from J, with 10 bases between. In germline, CDR1 is KGHSH, CDR2 LQKENI. The CDR3 reads CASSPRWQPNEKLFF. The CDR3 DNA follows: TGTGCCAGCTCACCAAGGTGGCAGCCTAATGAAAAACTGTTTTTT.

V is TRBV11-3 and J is TRBJ2-1; D is undetermined. CDR1 and CDR2 (germline): SGHNT, YENEEA. The CDR3 totals 13 residues. V was shortened by 5 bases and J by 0 bases, with 5 bases between the two germline ends. CDR3 loop: CASSPSSYNEQFF. CDR3 DNA sequence: TGTGCCAGCAGCCCGAGCTCCTACAATGAGCAGTTCTTC.

This chain uses TRBV5-6 with TRBJ2-3, with TRBD1 as a possible D gene (7 bases). V lost 1 base and J 1 base, leaving 22 bases between the germline ends. Germline V lookup: CDR1 SGHDT, CDR2 YYEEEE. The CDR3 spans 19 residues. The chain's CDR3 is CASSLPGVEGAYGTDTQYF. The CDR3 region has the DNA TGTGCCAGCAGCTTGCCAGGGGTGGAGGGGGCGTATGGCACAGATACGCAGTATTTT.

This rearrangement joins TRBV10-3 to TRBJ2-1; 11 bases align to TRBD1. CDR3 length equals 13 residues. Unmatched junction bases numbered 2, after V lost 10 bases and J lost 3 bases. Germline assignment: CDR1 ENHRY and CDR2 SYGVKD. The CDR3 bases are TGTGCCACGGGGACAGGGGGCTACAATGAGCAGTTCTTC. Translation gives CATGTGGYNEQFF.

The CDR3 loop reads CASRGDRVPYEQYF. The CDR3 bases are TGTGCCAGCAGAGGGGACAGGGTACCCTACGAGCAGTACTTC. The rearrangement uses TRBV27 and TRBJ2-7; 9 positions agree with TRBD1. The CDR3 extends over 14 amino acids. V lost 6 bases and J lost 2; bases outside the gene matches: 5. CDR1 is MNHEY, CDR2 SMNVEV, per germline (reference sequence).

The chain is built from TRBV2 and TRBJ2-1, with TRBD2 matching 9 bases. The CDR3 consists of 17 residues. After removal of 1 base from V and 5 bases from J, the junction contained 9 bases not matched to a gene. CDR1 is SNHLY, CDR2 FYNNEI, per germline. Written as DNA, the CDR3 is TGTGCCAGCAGTGAAGAGGTTGGGCTAGCGGGGAACAATGAGCAGTTCTTC. Translation gives CASSEEVGLAGNNEQFF.

This clone was picked up one time. This chain connects TRBV19 to TRBJ1-5; D may be TRBD1 (6 bases). CDR1 LNHDA and CDR2 SQIVND come from the germline V gene (reference sequence). The CDR3 loop spans 18 amino acids. Deletions cut 3 bases from V and 3 bases from J, with 21 bases between. Here the CDR3 reads CASSISRDKRGYNQPQHF. The CDR3 DNA is TGTGCCAGTAGTATTAGTAGGGACAAACGGGGTTACAATCAGCCCCAGCATTTT.

This rearrangement joins TRBV30 to TRBJ1-4; 9 nucleotides align to TRBD1. The V gene's germline CDR1 is GTSNPN and CDR2 SVGIG (reference sequence). The CDR3 is 13 residues long. J was trimmed by 8 bases and V by 0 bases; bases with no gene match: 1. CDR3 loop: CAWSVGTGEKLFF. The CDR3 DNA reads as TGTGCCTGGAGTGTGGGGACAGGGGAAAAACTGTTTTTT.

This chain joins TRBV27 and TRBJ2-1, with 11 bases aligning to TRBD1. Trimming at V came to 4 bases and at J to 3 bases, leaving 2 bases not matched to a gene. Germline CDR1 is MNHEY and CDR2 is SMNVEV (reference sequence). This CDR3 is built from 15 residues. The CDR3 nucleotides are TGTGCCAGCAGTTCCGGGACAGGGGGCTACAATGAGCAGTTCTTC. As protein: CASSSGTGGYNEQFF.

The chain joins TRBV10-3 to TRBJ1-6, with TRBD1 identical over 7 bases. The CDR3 has 12 amino acids. The V segment lost 10 bases and the J segment 8 bases; nucleotides outside the gene matches: 5. Germline V CDR1 and CDR2: ENHRY, SYGVKD. This CDR3 reads CATGQDHSPLHF. As DNA, the CDR3 is TGTGCCACCGGACAGGATCATTCACCCCTCCACTTT.

Here the CDR3 DNA reads TGTGCCAGCAGCTTGGAGGGAAGAGTTAGTGAGCAGTTCTTC. It encodes CASSLEGRVSEQFF. The rearrangement uses TRBV5-4 and TRBJ2-1; no clear D. V was shortened by 0 bases and J by 9 bases, with 13 bases between the two germline ends. Germline CDR1 reads SGHNT; CDR2 reads YYREEE (reference sequence). The CDR3 is 14 amino acids.

This chain links TRBV2 with TRBJ1-3; 7 positions match TRBD1. Germline V gene lookup returns CDR1 SNHLY and CDR2 FYNNEI. V lost 0 bases, J lost 0 bases, and 8 bases stayed unmatched. There are 18 residues in the CDR3. CDR3 in DNA: TGTGCCAGCAGTGAAGCGCTTTACAGGGGAAGCTCTGGAAACACCATATATTTT. It codes for CASSEALYRGSSGNTIYF.

The chain links TRBV18 to TRBJ2-4, with 9 bases matching TRBD2. With V trimmed by 3 bases and J by 0 bases, 9 bases remained unmatched. The CDR3 covers 18 residues. The germline V gene has CDR1 KGHSH and CDR2 LQKENI. The CDR3 reads CASSPPISGGLAKNIQYF. The CDR3 DNA reads as TGTGCCAGCTCACCTCCGATTAGCGGGGGACTAGCCAAAAACATTCAGTACTTC.

This rearrangement joins TRBV2 to TRBJ2-5, with 8 positions matching TRBD2. The junction had 3 bases not matched to a gene; V was cut back by 7 bases and J by 5 bases. The CDR3 contains 12 residues. Germline assignment: CDR1 SNHLY and CDR2 FYNNEI. The CDR3 DNA follows: TGTGCCAGCACCCCTAGCGGGGAGACCCAGTACTTC. Residues: CASTPSGETQYF.

The V gene is TRBV30, the J gene TRBJ2-7; 8 bases fit TRBD2. With 2 bases clipped from V and 4 bases from J, the junction kept 4 bases outside the gene matches. The CDR3 loop spans 13 amino acids. Germline assignment: CDR1 GTSNPN and CDR2 SVGIG (reference sequence). The CDR3, as DNA: TGTGCCTGGAGTCGGGGACTAGGATACGAGCAGTACTTC. This encodes CAWSRGLGYEQYF.